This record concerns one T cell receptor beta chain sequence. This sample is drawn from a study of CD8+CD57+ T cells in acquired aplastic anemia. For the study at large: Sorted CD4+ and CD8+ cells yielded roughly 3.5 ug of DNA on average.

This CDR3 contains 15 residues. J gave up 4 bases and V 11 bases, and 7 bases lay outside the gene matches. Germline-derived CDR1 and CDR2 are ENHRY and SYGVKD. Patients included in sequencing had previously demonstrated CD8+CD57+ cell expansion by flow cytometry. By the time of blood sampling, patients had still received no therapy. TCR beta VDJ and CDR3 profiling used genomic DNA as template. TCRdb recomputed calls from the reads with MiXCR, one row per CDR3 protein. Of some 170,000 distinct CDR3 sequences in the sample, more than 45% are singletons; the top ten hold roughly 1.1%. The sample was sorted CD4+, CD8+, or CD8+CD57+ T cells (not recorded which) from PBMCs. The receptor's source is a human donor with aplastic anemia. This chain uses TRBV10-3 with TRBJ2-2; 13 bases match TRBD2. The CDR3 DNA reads TGTGCCTCCGGACTAGCGGGAGAGGTCACCGGGGAGCTGTTTTTT. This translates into CASGLAGEVTGELFF.